This entry lists 14 T cell receptor beta chains sequenced from one sample in a study of blood T cells in healthy people across ages. A J-beta primer mix and a sample-barcoded 5' primer were used in a second PCR of roughly 6 to 11 cycles. TCRdb analysed the 5' RACE reads with MiXCR anew, one entry per CDR3 protein. This sample carries 1.4 million to 1.5 million distinct CDR3 sequences, 42% of them seen once, and the ten largest clones take roughly 7.9%. Material: blood. These receptor sequences come from a young woman in good health.

This clonotype has a handful of counts. The chain carries TRBV6-6 and TRBJ2-6, with D possibly being TRBD1 (5 bases). Trimming shortened V by 5 bases and J by 8 bases, and 19 bases separated the two germline ends. The CDR3 has 16 amino acids. Germline CDR1 and CDR2: MNHNY and SVGAGI (reference sequence). CDR3: CASSPQLSVGPNVLTF. The CDR3 DNA follows: TGTGCCAGCAGTCCCCAATTATCGGTGGGGCCCAACGTCCTGACTTTC.

The chain has TRBV11-2 and TRBJ2-1, with D tentatively TRBD1 (6 bases). V lost 5 bases, J lost 10 bases, and 18 bases lay in between. The CDR3 has 14 residues. CDR1 and CDR2 (germline): SGHAT, FQNNGV. The CDR3 loop reads CASSVLNRVDEQFF. The CDR3 DNA reads as TGTGCCAGCAGCGTATTAAACAGGGTCGACGAGCAGTTCTTC.

This clonotype was observed a handful of times. V usage is TRBV3-1 and J usage is TRBJ2-3; unclear D gene. Deletions cut 1 base from V and 5 bases from J, with 7 bases between. The germline V gene encodes CDR1 LGHDT and CDR2 YNNKEL (reference sequence). This CDR3 has 13 amino acids. The CDR3 sequence is CASSQGWKDTQYF. The CDR3 DNA sequence: TGTGCCAGCAGCCAAGGATGGAAAGATACGCAGTATTTT.

The rearrangement links TRBV10-3 to TRBJ2-7, with 8 positions matching TRBD1. This CDR3 comprises 13 residues. Germline trimming cut 8 bases from V and 2 bases from J; bases unmatched to any gene: 5. Germline-derived CDR1 and CDR2 are ENHRY and SYGVKD. This CDR3 reads CAISGQAPYEQYF. The CDR3 DNA reads TGTGCCATCTCGGGACAGGCCCCCTACGAGCAGTACTTC.

The DNA of the CDR3 is TGCAGTGCTAGGGGGGACACCGGCCCCACAGATACGCAGTATTTT. This codes for CSARGDTGPTDTQYF. The gene calls are TRBV20-1 and TRBJ2-3, with D possibly being TRBD1 (6 bases). The CDR3 runs to 15 residues. Looked up from germline, CDR1 is DFQATT and CDR2 is SNEGSKA (reference sequence). V was trimmed by 3 bases and J by 2 bases, leaving 15 bases between them.

The chain links TRBV19 to TRBJ2-2; TRBD2 might be the D (6 bases). V gave up 5 bases and J gave up 10 bases, with 20 bases separating them. This CDR3 comprises 15 residues. Per germline, CDR1 LNHDA and CDR2 SQIVND (reference sequence). CDR3 nucleotides: TGTGCCAGTAGTTCGATACTACGGGGGATCGAGGAGCTGTTTTTT. Protein: CASSSILRGIEELFF.

The gene calls are TRBV21-1 and TRBJ2-1; the table's D call, TRBD1, was not checked against the DNA. TRBV21-1 is termed a pseudogene. This CDR3 is 17 amino acids long. The CDR3 DNA sequence: TGTGCCAGCAGCACACCTTCAGGGGGGGGATTCAAAGAGACCCAGTTCTTC. This gives the protein CASSTPSGGGFKETQFF.

V and J are TRBV20-1 and TRBJ2-1; TRBD2 matches 11 bases. Trimming at V came to 5 bases and at J to 9 bases, leaving 6 bases not matched to a gene. In germline, CDR1 is DFQATT, CDR2 SNEGSKA (reference sequence). The CDR3 has 13 amino acids. Here the CDR3 reads CSAVLAGGGEQFF. The CDR3 DNA sequence: TGCAGTGCTGTCCTAGCGGGAGGAGGTGAGCAGTTCTTC.

This clonotype was recorded only once. V usage is TRBV20-1 and J usage is TRBJ1-2; 8 bases align to TRBD1. From germline, CDR1 is DFQATT and CDR2 SNEGSKA (reference sequence). This CDR3 is 15 amino acids long. V shed 7 bases and J 4 bases; nucleotides not matched to a gene: 14. The CDR3 protein is CSVPVGQGRGYGYTF. In DNA, the CDR3 is TGCAGTGTACCGGTCGGACAGGGTCGAGGCTATGGCTACACCTTC.

This clonotype was detected only a few times. The chain has TRBV6-1 and TRBJ2-5, with no clear D. The V gene lost 8 bases and the J gene lost 5 bases, with 6 bases spanning the gap. The CDR3 is made up of 10 amino acids. Germline-derived CDR1 and CDR2 are MNHNS and SASEGT. The CDR3 spells CASQHETQYF. In nucleotides, the CDR3 is TGTGCCAGCCAACATGAGACCCAGTACTTC.

In its sample, this clonotype was seen many times. DNA of the CDR3: TGTGCCAGCAGCTTAGTGCGGGAGGCCTACGAGCAGTACTTC. Amino acids: CASSLVREAYEQYF. The rearrangement links TRBV7-2 to TRBJ2-7; 8 bases are shared with TRBD2. With V trimmed by 1 base and J by 2 bases, 1 base remained unmatched. Germline CDR1 SGHTA, CDR2 FQGNSA. The CDR3 runs 14 residues.

V and J are TRBV3-1 and TRBJ2-3; tentatively, D is TRBD1 or TRBD2 (5 bases each). The V end was cut by 3 bases, the J end by 3 bases, with 16 bases between. Germline V CDR1 and CDR2: LGHDT, YNNKEL (reference sequence). The CDR3 runs to 16 residues. The CDR3 coding sequence is TGTGCCAGCAGCCAGAGGGGTCAAGTATCGACAGATACGCAGTATTTT. As protein: CASSQRGQVSTDTQYF.

The chain has TRBV20-1 and TRBJ2-7; D perhaps matches TRBD2 (5 bases). Germline V gene sequence: CDR1 DFQATT, CDR2 SNEGSKA (reference sequence). The CDR3 loop spans 15 amino acids. V was pared by 0 bases and J by 3 bases, with 15 bases between. Here the CDR3 DNA reads TGCAGTGCTAGAGATCCCCGGGGATGGGACTACGAGCAGTACTTC. This gives the protein CSARDPRGWDYEQYF.

The gene calls are TRBV5-1 and TRBJ1-2; D gene uncertain. Trimming cost V 3 bases and J 4 bases, with 13 bases left between them. The CDR3 spans 14 residues. Germline lookup yields CDR1 SGHRS and CDR2 YFSETQ. The CDR3 loop reads CASSSRTESYGYTF. CDR3 coding DNA: TGCGCCAGCAGCTCTAGGACGGAATCCTATGGCTACACCTTC.